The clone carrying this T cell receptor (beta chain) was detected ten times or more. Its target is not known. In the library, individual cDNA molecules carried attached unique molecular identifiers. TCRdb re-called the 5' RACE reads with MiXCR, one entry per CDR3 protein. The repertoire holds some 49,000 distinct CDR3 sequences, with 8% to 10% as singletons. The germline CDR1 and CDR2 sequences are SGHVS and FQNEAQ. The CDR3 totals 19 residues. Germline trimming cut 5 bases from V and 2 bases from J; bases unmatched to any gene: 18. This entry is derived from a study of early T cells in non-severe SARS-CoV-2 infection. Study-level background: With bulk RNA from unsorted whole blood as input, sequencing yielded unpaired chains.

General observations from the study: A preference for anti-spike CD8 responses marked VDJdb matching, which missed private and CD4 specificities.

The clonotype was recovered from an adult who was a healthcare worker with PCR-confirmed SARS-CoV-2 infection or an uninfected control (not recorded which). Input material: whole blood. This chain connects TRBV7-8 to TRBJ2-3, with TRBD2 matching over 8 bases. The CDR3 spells CASSPWGAGELPTTDTQYF. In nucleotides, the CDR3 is TGTGCCAGCAGCCCATGGGGAGCGGGGGAATTACCAACCACAGATACGCAGTATTTT.